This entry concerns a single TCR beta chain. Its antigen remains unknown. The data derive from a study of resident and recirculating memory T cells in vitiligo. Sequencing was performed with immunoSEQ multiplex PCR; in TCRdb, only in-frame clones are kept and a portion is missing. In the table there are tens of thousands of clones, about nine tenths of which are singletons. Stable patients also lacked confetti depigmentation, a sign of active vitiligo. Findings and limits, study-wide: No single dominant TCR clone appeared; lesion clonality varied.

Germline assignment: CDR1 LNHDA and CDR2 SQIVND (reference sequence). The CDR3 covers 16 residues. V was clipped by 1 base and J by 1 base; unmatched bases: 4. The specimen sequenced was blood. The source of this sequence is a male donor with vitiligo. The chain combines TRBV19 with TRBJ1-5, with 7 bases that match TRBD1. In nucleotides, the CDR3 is TGTGCCAGTAGTATAGTGGGCAGGGGGAGCAATCAGCCCCAGCATTTT. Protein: CASSIVGRGSNQPQHF.